This note documents a single T cell receptor (beta chain) sequence. The antigen is undetermined. V was clipped by 5 bases and J by 9 bases; unmatched bases: 8. Looked up from germline, CDR1 is MNHEY and CDR2 is SVGEGT. The CDR3 consists of 15 residues. This specimen belongs to a study of T cell responses to AZD1222 COVID-19 vaccine. This table comes from immunoSEQ multiplex PCR, and its TCRdb copy is limited to in-frame clones, with some not included. Altogether about 160,000 clones are present, just over 90% being singletons, with the ten largest covering roughly 4.4%. Regarding the study as a whole: Donors were chiefly white British, with a greater number of females, and clonal diversity was perhaps underestimated. Receipt of two AZD1222 doses was followed by a rise in Spike-specific TCR breadth and depth. The reported proportion of spike-specific TCRs targeting unmutated variant regions was nearly half.

This receptor was obtained from an adult in good health. The rearrangement uses TRBV6-2 or TRBV6-3 and TRBJ2-1; 12 bases are a match to TRBD2. This specimen consisted of peripheral blood, obtained on day 0 of MenACWY control vaccination. CDR3 DNA: TGTGCCAGCAGTCGGACTAGCGGGGCCCTTGGTGAGCAGTTCTTC. Amino acid sequence: CASSRTSGALGEQFF.